This is a list of T cell receptor beta chains from one sample in a study of neurological immune-mediated disorders. Each CDR3 protein is one row after TCRdb ran MiXCR on the 5' RACE reads. The sample has roughly 100,000 distinct CDR3 sequences; less than 14% are singletons. The specimen sequenced was PBMCs. Every receptor here comes from a female donor with HTLV-1-associated myelopathy (HAM/TSP). Both conserved end residues are part of each CDR3.

v_call | cdr3_aa
TRBV20-1 | CSARDPGPSYEQYF
TRBV20-1 | CSARETGSHEQYF
TRBV4-1 | CASSQSGQGNSPLHF
TRBV12-3/TRBV12-4 | CASSFGGPGETQYF
TRBV20-1 | CSAGGGQFADTQYF
TRBV5-1 | CASSWHSGTATSTDTQYF
TRBV5-1 | CASSLTGTTYEQYF
TRBV29-1 | CSVEGSSDMAPYEQYF
TRBV2 | CASSGRLGSEQFFGPGTGDTEAFF
TRBV20-1 | CSARDQSAEGNTIYF
TRBV5-6 | CASSLQGNEQFF
TRBV29-1 | CSVPGDWGYGTDTQYF
TRBV20-1 | CSARVQNRDRNYGYTF
TRBV7-8 | CASSLADPFSNQPQHF
TRBV7-2 | CASSFRPGQGRDTQYF
TRBV19 | CASSAEGGGGIFF
TRBV7-9 | CASSAQGSNQPQHF
TRBV28 | CASNRGTASYNEQFF
TRBV12-3/TRBV12-4 | CASSGGLVQPQHF
TRBV20-1 | CSARRGNNSPLHF
TRBV5-1 | CASSLVGAEQFF
TRBV2 | CASKATLLLYEQYF
TRBV20-1 | CSASWSGVYEQYF
TRBV5-1 | CASRPATNEKLFF
TRBV4-1 | CASSQDGRDGLPGYGYTF
TRBV20-1 | CSARPNGNTGELFF
TRBV28 | CASSLLGPVETQYF
TRBV4-1 | CASSQESMGNQPQHF
TRBV29-1 | CSAMTSHNYEQYF
TRBV5-1 | CASSTGASGTEAFF
TRBV28 | CANSRTWPGGNIQYF
TRBV5-1 | CASSRGDGNQPQHF
TRBV5-1 | CASSLGQSSYEQYF
TRBV5-1 | CASTDSSGNTIYF
TRBV28 | CAVTSGRYEQYF
TRBV10-2 | CASSEPGGLQETQYF
TRBV5-5 | CASSFNGANEKLFF
TRBV11-2 | CASGIPRDRGERTF
TRBV18 | CASSWTRNGGDTQYF
TRBV20-1 | CSARKQGGYEQYF
TRBV20-1 | CSAFGGGLTGELFF
TRBV2 | CAIPGAGTGAGELFF
TRBV5-1 | CASSLSGSSNQPQHF
TRBV12-3/TRBV12-4 | CASSSTRILYNSPLHF
TRBV28 | CASMGTGIGGEKLFF
TRBV11-1 | CASSLRAPGTSGARSSYNEQFF
TRBV20-1 | CSASGGAFTDTQYF
TRBV5-6 | CASSRVNEQFF
TRBV5-1 | CASSLAGGDQPQHF
TRBV2 | CASSSDGNTIYF
TRBV6-1 | CASSPDGGPFYGYTF
TRBV7-2 | CASSLVRVDYEQYF
TRBV4-1 | CASSLNRGRMNTEAFF